The T cell receptor (beta chain) described here comes from a study of graft-versus-host responses after intestinal transplantation. Study-wide background: Each transplant was multivisceral, liver-intestinal, or isolated intestinal.

Trimming took off 3 bases at V and 4 bases at J, with 10 bases between the two ends. The CDR3 is 14 amino acids. The germline V gene encodes CDR1 KGHSY and CDR2 FQNENV. Clones were sequenced by immunoSEQ multiplex PCR, and TCRdb holds only the in-frame ones, with some missing. The sample holds over 40,000 clones, around 96% seen once. For this clone: The antigen is undetermined.

Study-level results: The presence of high graft-versus-host to host-versus-graft clonal ratios in allografts characterized patients with graft-donor T cell macrochimerism.

The chain uses TRBV16 and TRBJ2-1; TRBD2 might be the D (5 bases). The clonotype comes from a human donor who was the organ donor for an intestinal transplant. Sequenced here: unstimulated CD8+ T cells sorted from spleen or lymph node cells, sampled before transplant. The CDR3 DNA follows: TGTGCCAGCAGCCACGGCGCGGGTTACAATGAGCAGTTCTTC. It encodes CASSHGAGYNEQFF.